The rows below give T cell receptor beta chains drawn from one sample of a study of blood T cell repertoires in COVID-19. Assay used: immunoSEQ multiplex PCR; TCRdb lists only in-frame clones, some missing. The data show approximately 200,000 clones, roughly four fifths seen once. Sequenced sample: PBMCs or T cells enriched from blood (not recorded which). These TCRs come from a man aged 40-49 years who had recovered from COVID-19. The CDR3 runs from the conserved cysteine through the conserved F or W. D genes are given only for firm matches. Clone size is shown for a subset of rows, as once, few, many or a class of expanded clone.

v_call: TRBV12-3/TRBV12-4; clone_size: -; j_call: TRBJ1-5; d_call: -; cdr3_aa: CASSLMMGQPQHF; cdr3_nt: TGTGCCAGCAGCCTGATGATGGGCCAGCCCCAGCATTTT
v_call: TRBV5-1; clone_size: -; j_call: TRBJ1-6; d_call: TRBD1; cdr3_aa: CASSLAGQGRSPLHF; cdr3_nt: TGCGCCAGCAGCTTAGCGGGACAGGGTCGATCACCCCTCCACTTT
v_call: TRBV7-2; clone_size: -; j_call: TRBJ2-5; d_call: TRBD2; cdr3_aa: CASSTGTSGGVETQYF; cdr3_nt: TGTGCCAGCAGCACTGGGACTAGCGGGGGGGTTGAGACCCAGTACTTC
v_call: TRBV3-1/TRBV3-2; clone_size: -; j_call: TRBJ1-6; d_call: -; cdr3_aa: CASSQVDGNSPLHF; cdr3_nt: TGTGCCAGCAGCCAAGTAGACGGGAATTCACCCCTCCACTTT
v_call: TRBV7-6; clone_size: -; j_call: TRBJ1-2; d_call: TRBD1; cdr3_aa: CASSPVQGAFGYTF; cdr3_nt: TGTGCCAGCAGCCCGGTTCAGGGGGCATTTGGCTACACCTTC
v_call: TRBV3-1/TRBV3-2; clone_size: -; j_call: TRBJ1-2; d_call: -; cdr3_aa: CASRDRTLSYGYTF; cdr3_nt: TGTGCCAGCAGAGACAGAACCCTTTCCTATGGCTACACCTTC
v_call: TRBV12-3/TRBV12-4; clone_size: -; j_call: TRBJ2-1; d_call: -; cdr3_aa: CASSLEGYNEQFF; cdr3_nt: TGTGCCAGCAGTTTGGAGGGATACAATGAGCAGTTCTTC
v_call: TRBV14; clone_size: -; j_call: TRBJ2-4; d_call: -; cdr3_aa: CASSPAAGAALEIQYF; cdr3_nt: TGTGCCAGCAGCCCGGCCGCGGGGGCGGCTCTAGAAATTCAGTACTTC
v_call: TRBV12-3/TRBV12-4; clone_size: -; j_call: TRBJ1-1; d_call: -; cdr3_aa: CASMKREKTEAFF; cdr3_nt: TGTGCCAGCATGAAAAGAGAAAAAACTGAAGCTTTCTTT
v_call: TRBV7-9; clone_size: -; j_call: TRBJ1-1; d_call: TRBD1; cdr3_aa: CASSLDAGQGPRGAFF; cdr3_nt: TGTGCCAGCAGCTTAGACGCTGGACAGGGACCCCGGGGGGCTTTCTTT
v_call: TRBV10-3; clone_size: -; j_call: TRBJ1-5; d_call: -; cdr3_aa: CAISATGTPNQPQHF; cdr3_nt: TGTGCCATCAGTGCAACCGGGACACCAAATCAGCCCCAGCATTTT
v_call: TRBV14; clone_size: once; j_call: TRBJ1-6; d_call: TRBD1; cdr3_aa: CASSRGQMNSPLHF; cdr3_nt: TGTGCCAGCAGCCGGGGACAGATGAATTCACCCCTCCACTTT
v_call: TRBV2; clone_size: -; j_call: TRBJ2-5; d_call: -; cdr3_aa: CASKMNREMAETQYF; cdr3_nt: TGTGCCAGCAAAATGAACCGGGAAATGGCGGAGACCCAGTACTTC
v_call: TRBV30; clone_size: -; j_call: TRBJ1-6; d_call: -; cdr3_aa: CAWSTGDIRPLHF; cdr3_nt: TGTGCCTGGAGTACAGGAGACATTCGACCCCTCCACTTT
v_call: TRBV19; clone_size: -; j_call: TRBJ1-5; d_call: -; cdr3_aa: CASLPDRDNQPQHF; cdr3_nt: TGTGCCAGTCTTCCGGACAGAGACAATCAGCCCCAGCATTTT
v_call: TRBV4-2; clone_size: -; j_call: TRBJ1-2; d_call: -; cdr3_aa: CASSPQGTGSYGYTF; cdr3_nt: TGTGCCAGCAGCCCCCAGGGAACAGGAAGCTATGGCTACACCTTC
v_call: TRBV3-1/TRBV3-2; clone_size: few; j_call: TRBJ2-3; d_call: -; cdr3_aa: CASSLVDTQYF; cdr3_nt: TGTGCCAGCAGCCTCGTGGATACGCAGTATTTT
v_call: TRBV9; clone_size: -; j_call: TRBJ2-3; d_call: TRBD2; cdr3_aa: CASSVALAGGTDTQYF; cdr3_nt: TGTGCCAGCAGCGTAGCGCTAGCGGGGGGAACAGATACGCAGTATTTT
v_call: TRBV6-6; clone_size: -; j_call: TRBJ2-5; d_call: TRBD2; cdr3_aa: CASSYRTSGGKTQYF; cdr3_nt: TGTGCCAGCAGTTACCGGACTAGCGGGGGGAAGACCCAGTACTTC
v_call: TRBV4-1; clone_size: -; j_call: TRBJ2-7; d_call: -; cdr3_aa: CASSQFGFYEQYF; cdr3_nt: TGCGCCAGCAGCCAATTCGGTTTCTACGAGCAGTACTTC
v_call: TRBV11-2; clone_size: -; j_call: TRBJ2-2; d_call: TRBD1; cdr3_aa: CASRRQGANTGELFF; cdr3_nt: TGTGCCAGCAGACGACAGGGGGCGAACACCGGGGAGCTGTTTTTT
v_call: TRBV9; clone_size: -; j_call: TRBJ1-6; d_call: TRBD1; cdr3_aa: CASSADQGENSPLHF; cdr3_nt: TGTGCCAGCAGCGCCGACCAGGGGGAGAATTCACCCCTCCACTTT
v_call: TRBV19; clone_size: -; j_call: TRBJ1-6; d_call: -; cdr3_aa: CASSYGRHSPLHF; cdr3_nt: TGTGCCAGTAGCTATGGGAGGCATTCACCCCTCCACTTT